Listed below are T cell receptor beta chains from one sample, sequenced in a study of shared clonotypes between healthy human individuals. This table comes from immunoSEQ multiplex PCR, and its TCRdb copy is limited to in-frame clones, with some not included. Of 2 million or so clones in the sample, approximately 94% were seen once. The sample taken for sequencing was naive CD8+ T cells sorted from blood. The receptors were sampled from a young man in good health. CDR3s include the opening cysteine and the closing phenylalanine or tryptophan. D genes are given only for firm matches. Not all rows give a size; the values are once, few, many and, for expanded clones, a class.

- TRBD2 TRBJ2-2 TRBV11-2 TGTGCCAGCAGCGGACCCGGGGGGACGAACACCGGGGAGCTGTTTTTT CASSGPGGTNTGELFF
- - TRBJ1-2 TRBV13 TGTGCCAGCAGCTTAGGCATGGGGGCTTCTAACTATGGCTACACCTTC CASSLGMGASNYGYTF
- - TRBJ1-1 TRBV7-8 TGTGCCAGCAGCCTAAGCGGGCACTTGATGAACACTGAAGCTTTCTTT CASSLSGHLMNTEAFF
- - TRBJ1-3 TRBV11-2 TGTGCCAGCAGCCGAACAGGGACTGGAAACACCATATATTTT CASSRTGTGNTIYF
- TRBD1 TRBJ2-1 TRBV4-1 TGCGCCAGCAGCCAAGTACAGGGGGCGCGGAATGAGCAGTTCTTC CASSQVQGARNEQFF
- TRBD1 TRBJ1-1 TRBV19 TGTGCCAGTAGTCCTGGGACAGGGGGAATGAACACTGAAGCTTTCTTT CASSPGTGGMNTEAFF
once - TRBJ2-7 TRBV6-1 TGTGCCAGCAGTGAAATTCGGGCGGGGTCCGGTTCCTACGAGCAGTACTTC CASSEIRAGSGSYEQYF
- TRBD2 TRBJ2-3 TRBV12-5 TGTGCTAGTGGTTTGGTGTCTAGCGGAGGCACAGATACGCAGTATTTT CASGLVSSGGTDTQYF
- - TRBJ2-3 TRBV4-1 TGCGCCAGCAGCCCCCCGACGGGGGGCCCCACAGATACGCAGTATTTT CASSPPTGGPTDTQYF
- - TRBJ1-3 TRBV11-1 TGTGCCAGCAGCACCCTCAGGGGCAATCTCTCAGGAAACACCATATATTTT CASSTLRGNLSGNTIYF
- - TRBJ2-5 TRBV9 TGTGCCAGCAGCGGGGGACACTTTCAAGAGACCCAGTACTTC CASSGGHFQETQYF
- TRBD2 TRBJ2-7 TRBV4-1 TGCGCCAGCAGCCAACGTAGCGGGGGAGTTTACGAGCAGTACTTC CASSQRSGGVYEQYF
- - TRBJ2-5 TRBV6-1 TGTGCCAGCAGTGAAGGGGTGATGCGGGAGACCCAGTACTTC CASSEGVMRETQYF
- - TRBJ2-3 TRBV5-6 TGTGCCAGCAGCTTGGGGCGGGCTCGGGGCACAGATACGCAGTATTTT CASSLGRARGTDTQYF
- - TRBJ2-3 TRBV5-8 TGTGCCAGCAGCTTGGTGGGGCCTAGCACAGATACGCAGTATTTT CASSLVGPSTDTQYF
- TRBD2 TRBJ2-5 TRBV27 TGTGCCAGCAGCCGACTAGCGGTAGGAGGTGTTTCCCAAGAGACCCAGTACTTC CASSRLAVGGVSQETQYF
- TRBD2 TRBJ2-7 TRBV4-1 TGCGCCAGCAGAGGGACTAGCGTCTACGAGCAGTACTTC CASRGTSVYEQYF
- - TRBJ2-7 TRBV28 TGTGCCAGCAGCCGTCAGACAGTTTCCTACGAGCAGTACTTC CASSRQTVSYEQYF
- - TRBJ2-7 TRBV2 TGTGCCAGCAGTCCGGGACACAGCTACGAGCAGTACTTC CASSPGHSYEQYF
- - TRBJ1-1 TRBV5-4 TGTGCCAGCAGCCCCTCAATGAACACTGAAGCTTTCTTT CASSPSMNTEAFF
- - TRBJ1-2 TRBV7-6 TGTGCCAGCAGCTTAGGAGTTGAACAGGGTGACTATGGCTACACCTTC CASSLGVEQGDYGYTF
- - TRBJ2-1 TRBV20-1 TGCAGTGCTAGTGACAATGAGCAGTTCTTC CSASDNEQFF
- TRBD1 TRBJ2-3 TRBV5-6 TGTGCCAGCAGCTCCAATATGGAGCTCAGGGGGAACACAGATACGCAGTATTTT CASSSNMELRGNTDTQYF
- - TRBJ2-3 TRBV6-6 TGTGCCAGCAGTCCCCTCGAAGGATATCGCACAGATACGCAGTATTTT CASSPLEGYRTDTQYF
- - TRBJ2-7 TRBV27 TGTGCCAGCAGTTCGGACAGCGTTTCCTACGAGCAGTACTTC CASSSDSVSYEQYF
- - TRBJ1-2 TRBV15 TGTGCCACCAGCAGAGATGTCGTAAACTATGGCTACACCTTC CATSRDVVNYGYTF
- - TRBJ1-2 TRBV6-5 TGTGCCAGCAGCCGAATGCCCGAAGAGGGCTACACCTTC CASSRMPEEGYTF
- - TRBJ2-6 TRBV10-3 TGTGCCATCAGTGCCACAGGGAACTCTGGGGCCAACGTCCTGACTTTC CAISATGNSGANVLTF